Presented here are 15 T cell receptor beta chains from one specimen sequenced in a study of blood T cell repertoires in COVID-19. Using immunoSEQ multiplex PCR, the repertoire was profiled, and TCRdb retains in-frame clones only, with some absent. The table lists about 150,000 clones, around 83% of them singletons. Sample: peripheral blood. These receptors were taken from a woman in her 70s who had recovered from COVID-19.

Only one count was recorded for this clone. For the CDR3, the DNA is TGTGCCAGCAGCCCCAGGGTGGGGGGCAAAAACATTCAGTACTTC. Residues: CASSPRVGGKNIQYF. The chain combines TRBV11-2 with TRBJ2-4; D possibly corresponds to TRBD2 (6 bases). In germline, CDR1 is SGHAT, CDR2 FQNNGV. The CDR3 contains 15 residues. The V and J ends lost 5 bases and 3 bases respectively, with 14 bases between them.

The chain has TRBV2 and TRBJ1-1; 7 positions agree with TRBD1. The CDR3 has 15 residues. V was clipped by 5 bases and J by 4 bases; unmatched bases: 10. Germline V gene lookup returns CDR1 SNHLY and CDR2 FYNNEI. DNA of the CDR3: TGTGCCAGCAGTCCCGAAGGGGGCGCGGGCACTGAAGCTTTCTTT. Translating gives CASSPEGGAGTEAFF.

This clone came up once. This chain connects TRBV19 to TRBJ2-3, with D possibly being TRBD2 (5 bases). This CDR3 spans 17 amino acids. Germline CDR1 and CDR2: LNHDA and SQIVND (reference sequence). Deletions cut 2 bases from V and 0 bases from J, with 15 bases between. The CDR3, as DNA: TGTGCCAGTAGTATAAGGTCTAGCACGACTAGCACAGATACGCAGTATTTT. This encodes CASSIRSSTTSTDTQYF.

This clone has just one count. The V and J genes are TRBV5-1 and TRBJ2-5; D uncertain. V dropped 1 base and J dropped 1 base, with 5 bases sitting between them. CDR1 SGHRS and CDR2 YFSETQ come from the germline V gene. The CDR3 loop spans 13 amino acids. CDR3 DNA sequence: TGCGCCAGCAGCTTGTCCAGCCAAGAGACCCAGTACTTC. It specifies CASSLSSQETQYF.

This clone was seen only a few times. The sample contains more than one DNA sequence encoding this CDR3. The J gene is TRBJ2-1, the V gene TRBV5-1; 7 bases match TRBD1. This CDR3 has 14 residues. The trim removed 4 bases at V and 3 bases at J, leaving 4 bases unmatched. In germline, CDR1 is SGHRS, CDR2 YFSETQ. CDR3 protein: CASSPGTDYNEQFF. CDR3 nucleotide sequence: TGCGCCAGCAGCCCCGGGACAGACTACAATGAGCAGTTCTTC. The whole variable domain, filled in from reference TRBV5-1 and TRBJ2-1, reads KAGVTQTPRYLIKTRGQQVTLSCSPISGHRSVSWYQQTPGQGLQFLFEYFSETQRNKGNFPGRFSGRQFSNSRSEMNVSTLELGDSALYLCASSPGTDYNEQFFGPGTRLTVL.

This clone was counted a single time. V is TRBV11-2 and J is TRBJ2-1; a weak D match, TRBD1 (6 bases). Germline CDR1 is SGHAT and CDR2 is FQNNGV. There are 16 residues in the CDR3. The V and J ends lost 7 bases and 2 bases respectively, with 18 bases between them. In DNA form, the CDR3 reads TGTGCCAGCACCCCCCTGACAGGCGCTACCTACAATGAGCAGTTCTTC. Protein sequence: CASTPLTGATYNEQFF.

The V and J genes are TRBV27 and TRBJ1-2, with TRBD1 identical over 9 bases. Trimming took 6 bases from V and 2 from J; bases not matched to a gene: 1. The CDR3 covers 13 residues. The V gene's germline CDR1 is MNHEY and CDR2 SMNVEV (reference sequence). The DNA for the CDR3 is TGTGCCAGCAGGGGGACAGGGAACTATGGCTACACCTTC. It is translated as CASRGTGNYGYTF.

The CDR3 sequence is CASSPWGTESYEQYF. The CDR3 DNA is TGTGCCAGCAGCCCCTGGGGGACAGAATCCTACGAGCAGTACTTC. The rearrangement joins TRBV28 to TRBJ2-7; 7 bases align to TRBD1. CDR1 MDHEN and CDR2 SYDVKM come from the germline V gene. The CDR3 spans 15 residues. V shed 6 bases, J shed 1 base, and the junction held 9 bases outside the gene matches.

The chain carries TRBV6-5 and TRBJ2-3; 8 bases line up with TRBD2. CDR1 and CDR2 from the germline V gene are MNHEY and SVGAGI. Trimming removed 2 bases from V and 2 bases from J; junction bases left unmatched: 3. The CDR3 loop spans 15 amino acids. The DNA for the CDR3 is TGTGCCAGCAGTTACCGGCGGGGGGTCACAGATACGCAGTATTTT. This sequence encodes CASSYRRGVTDTQYF.

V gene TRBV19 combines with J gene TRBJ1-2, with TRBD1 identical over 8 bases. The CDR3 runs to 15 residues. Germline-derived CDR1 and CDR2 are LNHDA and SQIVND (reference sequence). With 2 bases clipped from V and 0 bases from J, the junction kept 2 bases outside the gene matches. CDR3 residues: CASSIKTGANYGYTF. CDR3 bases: TGTGCCAGTAGTATAAAGACAGGGGCTAACTATGGCTACACCTTC.

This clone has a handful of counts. The CDR3 sequence: CASSLLSRGKAFF. In DNA form, the CDR3 reads TGTGCCAGCAGCTTACTGTCTCGGGGAAAAGCTTTCTTT. This chain joins TRBV7-2 and TRBJ1-1; D gene unclear. The germline V gene has CDR1 SGHTA and CDR2 FQGNSA. This CDR3 region has 13 residues. The V end was cut by 2 bases, the J end by 9 bases, with 13 bases between.

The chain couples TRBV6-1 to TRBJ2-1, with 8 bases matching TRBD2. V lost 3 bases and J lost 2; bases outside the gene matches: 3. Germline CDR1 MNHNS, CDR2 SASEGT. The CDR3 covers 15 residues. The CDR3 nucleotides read TGTGCCAGCAGTGATAGGGGACTAGCCTACAATGAGCAGTTCTTC. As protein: CASSDRGLAYNEQFF.

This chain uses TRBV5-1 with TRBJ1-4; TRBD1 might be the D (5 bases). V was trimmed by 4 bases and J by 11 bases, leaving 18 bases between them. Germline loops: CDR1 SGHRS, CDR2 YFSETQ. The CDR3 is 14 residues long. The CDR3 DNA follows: TGCGCCAGCAGCGCGGGCTTCTCTGGGGGGAAACTGTTTTTT. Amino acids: CASSAGFSGGKLFF.

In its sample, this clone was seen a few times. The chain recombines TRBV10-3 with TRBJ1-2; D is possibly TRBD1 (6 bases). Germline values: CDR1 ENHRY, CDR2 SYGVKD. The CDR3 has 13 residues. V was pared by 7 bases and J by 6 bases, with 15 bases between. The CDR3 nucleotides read TGTGCCATCACCCGGGAGGGGGGGGATGGCTACACCTTC. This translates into CAITREGGDGYTF.

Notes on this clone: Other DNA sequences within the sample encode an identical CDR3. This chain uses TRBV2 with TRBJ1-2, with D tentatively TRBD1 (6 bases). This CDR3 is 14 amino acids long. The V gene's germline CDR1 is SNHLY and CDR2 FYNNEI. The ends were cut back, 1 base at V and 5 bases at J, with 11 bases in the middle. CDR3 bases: TGTGCCAGCAGTGAAGGGGGGCGAGGGTATGGCTACACCTTC. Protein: CASSEGGRGYGYTF.